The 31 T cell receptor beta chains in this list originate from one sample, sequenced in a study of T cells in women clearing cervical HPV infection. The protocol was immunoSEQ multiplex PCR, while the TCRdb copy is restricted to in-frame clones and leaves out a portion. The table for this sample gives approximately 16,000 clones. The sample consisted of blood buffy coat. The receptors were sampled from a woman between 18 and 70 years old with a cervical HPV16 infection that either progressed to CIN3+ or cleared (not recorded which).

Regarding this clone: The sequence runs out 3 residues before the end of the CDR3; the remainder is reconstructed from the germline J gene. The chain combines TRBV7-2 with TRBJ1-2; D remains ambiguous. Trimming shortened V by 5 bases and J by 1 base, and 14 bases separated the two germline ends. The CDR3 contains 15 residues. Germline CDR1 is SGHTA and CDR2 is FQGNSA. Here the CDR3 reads CASSQFAGDNYGYTF. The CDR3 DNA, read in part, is TGTGCCAGCAGCCAATTTGCAGGAGATAACTATGGC.

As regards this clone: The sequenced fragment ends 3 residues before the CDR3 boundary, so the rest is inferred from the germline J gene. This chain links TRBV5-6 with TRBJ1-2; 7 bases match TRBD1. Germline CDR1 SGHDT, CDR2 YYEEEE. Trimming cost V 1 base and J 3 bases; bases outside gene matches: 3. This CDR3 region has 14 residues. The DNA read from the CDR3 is TGTGCCAGCAGCTTGTTAGGGGGCGACTATGGC. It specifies CASSLLGGDYG. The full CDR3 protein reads CASSLLGGDYGYTF.

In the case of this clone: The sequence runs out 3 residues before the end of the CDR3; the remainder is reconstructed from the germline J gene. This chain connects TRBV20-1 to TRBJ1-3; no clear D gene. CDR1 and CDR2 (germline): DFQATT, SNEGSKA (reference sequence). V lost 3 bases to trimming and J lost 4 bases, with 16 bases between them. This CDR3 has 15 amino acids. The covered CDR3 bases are TGCAGTGCTAGGGGAGGTCGGGGAGTGGGAAACACC. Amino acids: CSARGGRGVGNT. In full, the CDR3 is CSARGGRGVGNTIYF.

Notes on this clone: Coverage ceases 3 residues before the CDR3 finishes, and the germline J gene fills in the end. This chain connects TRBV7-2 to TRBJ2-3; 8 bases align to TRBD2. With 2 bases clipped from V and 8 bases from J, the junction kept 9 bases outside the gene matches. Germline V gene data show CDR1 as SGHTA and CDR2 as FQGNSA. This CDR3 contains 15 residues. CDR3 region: CASSLSPGGAVTQYF. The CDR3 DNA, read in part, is TGTGCCAGCAGCTTATCCCCCGGGGGGGCTGTTACG.

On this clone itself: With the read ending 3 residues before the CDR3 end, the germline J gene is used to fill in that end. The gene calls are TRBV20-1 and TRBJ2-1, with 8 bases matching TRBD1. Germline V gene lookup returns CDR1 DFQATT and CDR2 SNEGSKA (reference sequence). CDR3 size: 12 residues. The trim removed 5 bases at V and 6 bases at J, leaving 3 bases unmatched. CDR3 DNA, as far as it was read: TGCAGTGCTTGGGACAGGACCAATGAG. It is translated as CSAWDRTNE. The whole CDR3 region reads CSAWDRTNEQFF.

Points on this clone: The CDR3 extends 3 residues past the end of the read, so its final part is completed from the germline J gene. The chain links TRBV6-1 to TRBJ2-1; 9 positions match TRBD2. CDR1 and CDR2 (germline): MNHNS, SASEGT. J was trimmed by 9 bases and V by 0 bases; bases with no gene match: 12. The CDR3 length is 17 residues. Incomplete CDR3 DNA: TGTGCCAGCAGTGAAGCACACCGGCGGGGGGGCCAGAGTGAG. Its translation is CASSEAHRRGGQSE. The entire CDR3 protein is CASSEAHRRGGQSEQFF.

The CDR3 loop is CATSDSTTGKETQYF. CDR3 DNA (partial): TGTGCCACCAGTGATTCTACGACAGGAAAAGAGACC. The chain has TRBV24-1 and TRBJ2-5; TRBD1 is a possible D gene (6 bases). The read stops 3 residues short of the end of the CDR3; the missing end is completed from the germline J gene. V was cut by 2 bases and J by 3 bases, with 12 bases left in between. Germline assignment: CDR1 KGHDR and CDR2 SFDVKD. The CDR3 is 15 amino acids.

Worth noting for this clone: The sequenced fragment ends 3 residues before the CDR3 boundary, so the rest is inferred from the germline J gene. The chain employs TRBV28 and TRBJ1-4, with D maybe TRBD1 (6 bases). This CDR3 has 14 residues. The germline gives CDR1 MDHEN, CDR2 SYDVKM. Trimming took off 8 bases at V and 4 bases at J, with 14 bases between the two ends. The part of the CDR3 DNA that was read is TGTGCCAGCCATATGGGGGCGGGTAATGAAAAA. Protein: CASHMGAGNEK. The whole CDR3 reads CASHMGAGNEKLFF.

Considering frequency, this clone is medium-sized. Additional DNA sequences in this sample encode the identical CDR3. CDR3 sequence reads: CASSRGGEKLFF. The sequenced CDR3 bases are TGTGCCAGCAGCCGAGGTGGTGAAAAA. The rearrangement links TRBV7-9 to TRBJ1-4, with no clear D. With the read ending 3 residues before the CDR3 end, the germline J gene is used to fill in that end. The ends were cut back, 5 bases at V and 7 bases at J, with 8 bases in the middle. Germline V lookup: CDR1 SEHNR, CDR2 FQNEAQ (reference sequence). CDR3 length equals 12 residues.

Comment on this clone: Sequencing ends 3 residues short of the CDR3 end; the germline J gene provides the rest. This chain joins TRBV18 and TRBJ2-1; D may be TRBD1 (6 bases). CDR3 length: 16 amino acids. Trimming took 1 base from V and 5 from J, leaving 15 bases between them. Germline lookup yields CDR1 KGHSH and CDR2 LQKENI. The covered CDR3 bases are TGTGCCAGCTCACCACAGCAGGGGAGATTCGACAATGAG. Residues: CASSPQQGRFDNE. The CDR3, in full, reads CASSPQQGRFDNEQFF.

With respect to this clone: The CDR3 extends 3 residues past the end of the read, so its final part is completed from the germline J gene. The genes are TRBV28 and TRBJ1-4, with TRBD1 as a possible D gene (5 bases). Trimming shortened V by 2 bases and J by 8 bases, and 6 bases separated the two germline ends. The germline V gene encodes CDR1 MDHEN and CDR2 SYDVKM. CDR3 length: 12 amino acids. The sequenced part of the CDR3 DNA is TGTGCCAGCAGTTTAACAGGCGAAAAA. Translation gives CASSLTGEK. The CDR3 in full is CASSLTGEKLFF.

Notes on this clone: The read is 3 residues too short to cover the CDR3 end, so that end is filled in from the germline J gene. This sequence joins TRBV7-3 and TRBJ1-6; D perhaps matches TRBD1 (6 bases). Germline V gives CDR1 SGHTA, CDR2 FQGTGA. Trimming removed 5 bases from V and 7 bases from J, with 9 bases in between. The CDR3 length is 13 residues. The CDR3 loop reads CASSPDRNSPLHF. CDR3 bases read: TGTGCCAGCAGCCCAGACAGGAATTCACCC. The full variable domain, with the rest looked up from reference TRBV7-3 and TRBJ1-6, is GAGVSQTPSNKVTEKGKYVELRCDPISGHTALYWYRQSLGQGPEFLIYFQGTGAADDSGLPNDRFFAVRPEGSVSTLKIQRTERGDSAVYLCASSPDRNSPLHFGNGTRLTVT.

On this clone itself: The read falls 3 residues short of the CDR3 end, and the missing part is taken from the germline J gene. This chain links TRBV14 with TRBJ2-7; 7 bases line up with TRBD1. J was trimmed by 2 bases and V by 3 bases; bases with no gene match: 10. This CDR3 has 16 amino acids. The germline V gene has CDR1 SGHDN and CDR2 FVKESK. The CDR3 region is CASSHPYPGTAYEQYF. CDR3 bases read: TGTGCCAGCAGCCACCCCTATCCCGGGACAGCCTACGAG.

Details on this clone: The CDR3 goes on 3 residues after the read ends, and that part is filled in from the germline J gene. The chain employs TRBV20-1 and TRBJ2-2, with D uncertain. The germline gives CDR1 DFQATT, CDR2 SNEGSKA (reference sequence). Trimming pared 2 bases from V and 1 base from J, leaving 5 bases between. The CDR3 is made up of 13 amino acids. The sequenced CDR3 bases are TGCAGTGCTAGACTCGGGAACACCGGGGAG. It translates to CSARLGNTGE. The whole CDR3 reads CSARLGNTGELFF.

CDR3 loop: CASSAGQGANEKLFF. Incomplete CDR3 DNA: TGTGCCAGCAGTGCTGGACAGGGGGCTAATGAAAAA. The chain joins TRBV6-1 to TRBJ1-4, with 10 bases lining up with TRBD1. The read halts 3 residues ahead of the CDR3 end, with the missing end drawn from the germline J gene. The CDR3 extends over 15 amino acids. Per the germline V gene, CDR1 is MNHNS and CDR2 is SASEGT. The ends lost 4 bases at V and 3 bases at J; junction bases unmatched: 2.

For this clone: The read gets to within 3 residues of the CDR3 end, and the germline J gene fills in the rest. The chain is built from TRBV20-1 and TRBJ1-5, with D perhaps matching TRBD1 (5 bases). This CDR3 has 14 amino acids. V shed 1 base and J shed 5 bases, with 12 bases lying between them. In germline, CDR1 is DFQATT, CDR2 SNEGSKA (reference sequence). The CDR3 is CSARVGGTDQPQHF. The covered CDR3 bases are TGCAGTGCTAGAGTGGGGGGGACCGATCAGCCC.

The covered CDR3 bases are TGTGCCAGCAGTTTCCTGACTGCACACACAGATACG. It codes for CASSFLTAHTDT. The CDR3 in its entirety is CASSFLTAHTDTQYF. The V call is TRBV27, the J call TRBJ2-3; the D is unclear. From the germline J gene comes the end of the CDR3, since the read stops 3 residues before it. CDR1 and CDR2 from the germline V gene are MNHEY and SMNVEV (reference sequence). With 3 bases removed from V and 2 bases from J, the gap between germline ends came to 12 bases. The CDR3 spans 15 residues.

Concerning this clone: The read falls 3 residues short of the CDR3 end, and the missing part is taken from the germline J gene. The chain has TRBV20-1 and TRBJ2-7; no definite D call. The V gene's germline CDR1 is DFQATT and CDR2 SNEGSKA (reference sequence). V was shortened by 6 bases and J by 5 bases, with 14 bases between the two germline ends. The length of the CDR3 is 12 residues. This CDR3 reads CSAPPVEDEQYF. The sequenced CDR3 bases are TGCAGTGCCCCCCCCGTCGAGGACGAG.

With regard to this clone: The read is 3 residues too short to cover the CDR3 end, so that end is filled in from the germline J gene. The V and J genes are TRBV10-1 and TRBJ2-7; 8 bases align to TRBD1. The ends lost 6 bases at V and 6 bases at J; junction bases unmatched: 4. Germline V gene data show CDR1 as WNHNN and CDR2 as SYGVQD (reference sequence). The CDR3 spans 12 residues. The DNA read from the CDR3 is TGCGCCAGCAGCGAGACAGGGGCCGAG. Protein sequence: CASSETGAE. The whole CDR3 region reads CASSETGAEQYF.

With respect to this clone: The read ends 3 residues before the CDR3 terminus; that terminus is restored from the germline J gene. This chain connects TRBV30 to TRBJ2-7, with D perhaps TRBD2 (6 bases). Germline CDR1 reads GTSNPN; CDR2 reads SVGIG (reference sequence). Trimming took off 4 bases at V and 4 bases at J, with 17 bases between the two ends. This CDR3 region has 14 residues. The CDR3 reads CAWNLETRAYEQYF. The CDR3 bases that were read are TGTGCCTGGAACCTCGAGACTAGGGCGTACGAG.

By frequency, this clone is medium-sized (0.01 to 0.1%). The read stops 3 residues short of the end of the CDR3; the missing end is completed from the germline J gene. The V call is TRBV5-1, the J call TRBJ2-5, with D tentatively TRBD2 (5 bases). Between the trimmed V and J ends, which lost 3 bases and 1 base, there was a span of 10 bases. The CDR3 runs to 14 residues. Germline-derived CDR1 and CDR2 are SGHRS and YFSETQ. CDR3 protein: CASSWERIQETQYF. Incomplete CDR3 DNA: TGCGCCAGCAGCTGGGAGCGGATCCAAGAGACC.

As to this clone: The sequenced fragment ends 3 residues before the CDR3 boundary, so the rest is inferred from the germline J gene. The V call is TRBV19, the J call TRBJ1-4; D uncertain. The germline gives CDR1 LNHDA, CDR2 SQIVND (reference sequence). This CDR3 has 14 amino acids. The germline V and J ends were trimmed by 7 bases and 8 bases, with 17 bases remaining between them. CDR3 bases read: TGTGCCAGTAAAAAGGTAGAGGCGGGAGAAAAA. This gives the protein CASKKVEAGEK. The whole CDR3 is CASKKVEAGEKLFF.

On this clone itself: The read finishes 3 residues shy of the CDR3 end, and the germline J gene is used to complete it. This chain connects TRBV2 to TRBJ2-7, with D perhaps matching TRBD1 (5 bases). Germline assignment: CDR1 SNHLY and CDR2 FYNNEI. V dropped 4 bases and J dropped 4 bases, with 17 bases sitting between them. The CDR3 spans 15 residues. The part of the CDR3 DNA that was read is TGTGCCAGCAGTGGGCTTGGGGCAGGAGAATACGAG. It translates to CASSGLGAGEYE. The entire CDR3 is CASSGLGAGEYEQYF. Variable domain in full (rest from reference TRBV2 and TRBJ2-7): EPEVTQTPSHQVTQMGQEVILRCVPISNHLYFYWYRQILGQKVEFLVSFYNNEISEKSEIFDDQFSVERPDGSNFTLKIRSTKLEDSAMYFCASSGLGAGEYEQYFGPGTRLTVT.

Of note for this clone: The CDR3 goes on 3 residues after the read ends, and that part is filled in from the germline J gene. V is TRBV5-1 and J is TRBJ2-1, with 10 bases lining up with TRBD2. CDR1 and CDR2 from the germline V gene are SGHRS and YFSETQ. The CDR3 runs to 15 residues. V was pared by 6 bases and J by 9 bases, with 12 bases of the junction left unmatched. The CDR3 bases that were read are TGCGCCAGCATCCCAGGAGCGGGGGGGGCGGGTGAG. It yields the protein CASIPGAGGAGE. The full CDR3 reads CASIPGAGGAGEQFF.

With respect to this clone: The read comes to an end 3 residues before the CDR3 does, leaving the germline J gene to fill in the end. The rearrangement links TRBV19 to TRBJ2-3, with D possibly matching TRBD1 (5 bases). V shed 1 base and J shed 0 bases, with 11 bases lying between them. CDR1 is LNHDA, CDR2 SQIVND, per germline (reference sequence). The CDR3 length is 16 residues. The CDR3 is CASSIGQFLSTDTQYF. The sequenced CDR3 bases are TGTGCCAGTAGTATAGGACAGTTTCTTAGCACAGATACG.

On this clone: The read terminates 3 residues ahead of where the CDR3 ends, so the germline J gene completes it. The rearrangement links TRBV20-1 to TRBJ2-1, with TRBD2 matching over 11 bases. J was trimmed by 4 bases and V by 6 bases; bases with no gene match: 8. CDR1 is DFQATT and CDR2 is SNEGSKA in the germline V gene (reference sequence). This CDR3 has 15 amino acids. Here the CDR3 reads CSAKLAGAPYNEQFF. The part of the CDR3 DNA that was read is TGCAGTGCAAAACTAGCGGGGGCCCCTTACAATGAG.

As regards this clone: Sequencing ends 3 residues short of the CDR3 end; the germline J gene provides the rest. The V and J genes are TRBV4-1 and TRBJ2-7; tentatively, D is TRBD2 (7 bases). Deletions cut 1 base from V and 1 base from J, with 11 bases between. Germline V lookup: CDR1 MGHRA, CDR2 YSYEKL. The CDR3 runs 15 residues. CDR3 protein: CASSQVEGGSYEQYF. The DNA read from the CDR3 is TGCGCCAGCAGCCAAGTAGAGGGGGGGTCCTACGAG.

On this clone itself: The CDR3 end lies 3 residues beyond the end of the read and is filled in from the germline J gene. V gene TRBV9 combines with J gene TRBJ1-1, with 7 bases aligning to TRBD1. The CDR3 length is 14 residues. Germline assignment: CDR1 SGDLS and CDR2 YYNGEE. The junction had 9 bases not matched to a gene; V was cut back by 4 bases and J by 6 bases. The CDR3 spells CASSPDRLTAEAFF. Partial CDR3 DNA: TGTGCCAGCAGCCCGGACAGGCTTACCGCTGAA.

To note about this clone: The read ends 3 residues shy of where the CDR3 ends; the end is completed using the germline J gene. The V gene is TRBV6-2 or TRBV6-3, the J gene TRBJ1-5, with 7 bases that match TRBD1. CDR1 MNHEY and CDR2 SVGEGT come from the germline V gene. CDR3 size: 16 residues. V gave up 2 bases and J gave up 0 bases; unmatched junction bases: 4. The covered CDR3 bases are TGTGCCAGCAGTTACACCAGGGGGGCTAGCAATCAGCCC. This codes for CASSYTRGASNQP. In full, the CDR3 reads CASSYTRGASNQPQHF.

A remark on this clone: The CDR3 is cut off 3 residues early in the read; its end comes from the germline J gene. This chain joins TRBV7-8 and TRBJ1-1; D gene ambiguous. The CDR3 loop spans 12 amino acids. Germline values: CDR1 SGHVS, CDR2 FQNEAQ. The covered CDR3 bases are TGTGCCAGCAGCTTACCAGGAGGGGAA. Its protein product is CASSLPGGE. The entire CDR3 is CASSLPGGEAFF.

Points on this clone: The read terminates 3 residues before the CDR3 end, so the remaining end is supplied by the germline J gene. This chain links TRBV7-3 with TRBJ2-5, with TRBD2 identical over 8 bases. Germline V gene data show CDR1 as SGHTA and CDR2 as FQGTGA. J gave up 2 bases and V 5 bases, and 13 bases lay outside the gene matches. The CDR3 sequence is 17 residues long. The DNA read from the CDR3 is TGTGCCAGCAGCCCTCGTGGAGTGGCGGGGGGACAAGAGACC. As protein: CASSPRGVAGGQET. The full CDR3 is CASSPRGVAGGQETQYF.